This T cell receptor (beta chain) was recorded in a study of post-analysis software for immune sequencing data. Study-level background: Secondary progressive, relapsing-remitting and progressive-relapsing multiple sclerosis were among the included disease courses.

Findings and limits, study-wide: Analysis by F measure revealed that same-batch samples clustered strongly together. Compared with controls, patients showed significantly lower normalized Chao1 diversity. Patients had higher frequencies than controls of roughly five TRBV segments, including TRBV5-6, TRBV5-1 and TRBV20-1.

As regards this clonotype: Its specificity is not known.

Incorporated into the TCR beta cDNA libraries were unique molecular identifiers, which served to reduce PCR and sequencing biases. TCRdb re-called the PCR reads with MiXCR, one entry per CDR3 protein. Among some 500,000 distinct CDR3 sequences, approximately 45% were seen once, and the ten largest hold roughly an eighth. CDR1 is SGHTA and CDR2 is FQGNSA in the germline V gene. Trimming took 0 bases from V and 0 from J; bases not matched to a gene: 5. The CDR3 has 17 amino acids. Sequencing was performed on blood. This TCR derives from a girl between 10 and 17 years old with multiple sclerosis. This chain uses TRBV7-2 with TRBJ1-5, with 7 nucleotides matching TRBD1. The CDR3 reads CASSLALDRASNQPQHF. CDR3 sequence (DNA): TGTGCCAGCAGCTTAGCGCTTGACAGGGCTAGCAATCAGCCCCAGCATTTT.